This T cell receptor beta chain derives from a study of blood T cell repertoires in COVID-19. Study-wide context: Nucleic acid was either cDNA or gDNA, and it came from T cells, B-cell-depleted T cells, or PBMCs.

CDR3 length: 12 residues. Germline-derived CDR1 and CDR2 are MNHEY and SMNVEV (reference sequence). V lost 6 bases and J lost 4; bases outside the gene matches: 2. This table comes from immunoSEQ multiplex PCR, and its TCRdb copy is limited to in-frame clones, with some not included. Of about 300,000 clones in the sample, 65% to 90% are singletons; the top ten hold over 3.5%. The chain combines TRBV27 with TRBJ1-2, with TRBD1 identical over 7 bases. The source of this sequence is a young man who had recovered from COVID-19. Specimen: PBMCs or T cells enriched from blood (not recorded which). CDR3 loop: CASRDRPYGYTF. CDR3 nucleotides: TGTGCCAGCAGGGACAGGCCCTATGGCTACACCTTC.